Listed below are T cell receptor beta chains from one sample, sequenced in a study of cytomegalovirus exposure and HLA in healthy donors. The repertoire was sequenced with immunoSEQ multiplex PCR; TCRdb's copy has only in-frame clones and lacks some. In all, the sample yields about 160,000 clones. Sequenced: PBMCs. These receptors came from a man aged 25 to 40 in good health and CMV-seronegative. CDR3s leave out the opening cysteine and the closing phenylalanine or tryptophan.

>13|TRBV10-3|TRBJ2-1
AISEIEGVYNEQF
>12|TRBV14|TRBJ2-1
ASSLASGWGEQF
>12|TRBV7-8|TRBJ2-7
ASSFAGQSYEQY
>10|TRBV29-1|TRBJ1-1
SVVTGNTEAF
>13|TRBV11-2|TRBJ1-1
ASSLAGGQNTEAF
>14|TRBV28|TRBJ2-7
ASSPIGQGGSYEQY
>13|TRBV6-5|TRBJ1-1
ASSSITGAGTEAF
>13|TRBV27|TRBJ2-1
ASSSHTGQGNEQF
>12|TRBV6-1|TRBJ1-2
ASSERLGQRGYT
>11|TRBV4-1|TRBJ2-1
ASSQALRRGQF